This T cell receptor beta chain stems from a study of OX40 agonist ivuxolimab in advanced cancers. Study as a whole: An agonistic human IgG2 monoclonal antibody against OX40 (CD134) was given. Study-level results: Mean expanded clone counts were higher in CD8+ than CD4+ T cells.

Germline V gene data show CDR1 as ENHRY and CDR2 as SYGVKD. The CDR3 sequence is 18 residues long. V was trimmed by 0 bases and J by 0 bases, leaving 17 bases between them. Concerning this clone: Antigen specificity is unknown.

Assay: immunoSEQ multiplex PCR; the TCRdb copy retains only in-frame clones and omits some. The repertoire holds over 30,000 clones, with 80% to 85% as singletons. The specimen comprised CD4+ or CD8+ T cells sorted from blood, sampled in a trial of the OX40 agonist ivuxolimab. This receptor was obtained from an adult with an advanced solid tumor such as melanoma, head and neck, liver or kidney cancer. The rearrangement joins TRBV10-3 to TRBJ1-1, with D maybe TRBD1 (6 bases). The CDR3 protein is CAISESWQGQTMNTEAFF. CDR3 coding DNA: TGTGCCATCAGTGAGTCGTGGCAAGGACAGACTATGAACACTGAAGCTTTCTTT.